Shown below are 2 T cell receptor beta chains from a single sample sequenced in a study of blood T cell repertoires in COVID-19 (dated by TCRdb to the early 2020s). Library preparation was by the immunoSEQ multiplex PCR assay. Drawn from immuneACCESS, this table holds only the in-frame rearrangements with V and J called that TCRdb kept. Clones are partly lost; checked studies trace under half to an unresolved V gene and leave the rest unexplained. In this sample the table shows approximately 260,000 clones, about 89% of which occur a single time. The leading ten clones occupy 1.9% of the sample. Sequences were obtained from PBMCs or T cells enriched from blood (not recorded which). The receptors shown here come from a woman aged 18-30 years who had recovered from COVID-19.

The rearrangement links TRBV6-6 to TRBJ2-5, with 8 bases that match TRBD2. The CDR3 totals 15 residues. The germline V gene encodes CDR1 MNHNY and CDR2 SVGAGI (reference sequence). V lost 0 bases to trimming and J lost 8 bases; unmatched junction nucleotides: 8. This CDR3 reads CASSYSAGAYSTQYF. CDR3 DNA sequence: TGTGCCAGCAGTTACTCAGCGGGGGCTTATTCTACCCAGTACTTC.

V gene TRBV19 combines with J gene TRBJ2-7; TRBD2 is a possible D gene (5 bases). There are 16 residues in the CDR3. V dropped 6 bases and J dropped 3 bases, with 21 bases sitting between them. The germline V gene encodes CDR1 LNHDA and CDR2 SQIVND (reference sequence). CDR3 residues: CASRLSDGGRDYEQYF. The CDR3 DNA is TGTGCCAGTAGGTTGAGCGACGGTGGACGGGACTACGAGCAGTACTTC.